These T cell receptor beta chains were read from a single sample in a study of T cells in Graves' hyperthyroidism and ophthalmopathy. TCRdb passed the multiplex PCR reads through MiXCR, listing each CDR3 protein once. The profile shows a few hundred thousand distinct CDR3 sequences, 15% to 20% of them singletons. Sample: blood. The receptors originated from a woman in her thirties with Graves' ophthalmopathy. CDR3s include the opening cysteine and the closing phenylalanine or tryptophan. A D gene is named only where the DNA matches it firmly. Size is omitted from some rows. Given values are once, few, many or a class for expanded clones.

TRBV15,-,TRBJ2-7,few,CATSRDHVEQYF,TGTGCCACCAGCAGAGATCACGTCGAGCAGTACTTC
TRBV5-1,-,TRBJ2-7,many,CASSLETSLGEQYF,TGCGCCAGCAGCTTGGAAACTAGTCTTGGCGAGCAGTACTTC
TRBV28,-,TRBJ2-3,few,CASSTQAEAEDTQYF,TGTGCCAGCAGTACCCAAGCGGAGGCGGAAGATACGCAGTATTTT
TRBV7-3,-,TRBJ1-4,-,CASALSSNEKLFF,TGTGCCAGCGCCTTGTCATCTAATGAAAAACTGTTTTTT
TRBV25-1,TRBD1,TRBJ1-1,-,CANRQGANTEAFF,TGTGCCAACAGACAGGGGGCTAACACTGAAGCTTTCTTT
TRBV12-3/TRBV12-4,-,TRBJ2-5,few,CASSGDKLGRETQYF,TGTGCCAGCTCGGGGGACAAACTCGGACGGGAGACCCAGTACTTC
TRBV7-9,TRBD1,TRBJ2-7,few,CASSPLTGEGNEQYF,TGTGCCAGCAGCCCGTTGACAGGGGAAGGGAACGAGCAGTACTTC
TRBV7-2,-,TRBJ2-7,many,CASSYDRTYEQYF,TGTGCCAGCAGCTATGACCGAACCTACGAGCAGTACTTC
TRBV6-2/TRBV6-3,-,TRBJ2-7,many,CASSEQGDAYEQYF,TGTGCCAGCAGTGAACAGGGAGACGCCTACGAGCAGTACTTC
TRBV19,TRBD2,TRBJ2-1,-,CASTQTSDNEQFF,TGTGCCAGTACCCAGACTAGCGACAATGAGCAGTTCTTC
TRBV20-1,-,TRBJ2-1,many,CSARAGHGEQFF,TGCAGTGCTAGAGCTGGGCATGGTGAGCAGTTCTTC
TRBV29-1,-,TRBJ2-3,few,CSGDSGKRTDTQYF,TGCAGCGGGGATTCAGGGAAACGCACAGATACGCAGTATTTT
TRBV6-2/TRBV6-3,TRBD2,TRBJ2-1,-,CASSLSSGSGSYNEQFF,TGTGCCAGCAGTTTGTCTAGCGGGAGCGGCTCCTACAATGAGCAGTTCTTC
TRBV5-6,TRBD2,TRBJ2-5,many,CASSVGLAGAETQYF,TGTGCCAGCAGCGTGGGACTAGCGGGAGCTGAGACCCAGTACTTC
TRBV27,TRBD2,TRBJ2-1,many,CASSLWVAGENEQFF,TGTGCCAGCAGTTTATGGGTAGCGGGAGAGAATGAGCAGTTCTTC
TRBV6-2/TRBV6-3,TRBD1,TRBJ1-5,-,CASSWLRDRGSQPQHF,TGTGCCAGCAGTTGGCTCCGGGACAGGGGGAGCCAGCCCCAGCATTTT
TRBV19,TRBD1,TRBJ1-1,-,CATRDSRGTEAFF,TGTGCCACTAGGGACAGTCGAGGAACTGAAGCTTTCTTT
TRBV18,-,TRBJ2-7,many,CASSPEDLYEQYF,TGTGCCAGCTCACCCGAAGACCTCTACGAGCAGTACTTC
TRBV20-1,-,TRBJ2-3,-,CSARVAARTDTQYF,TGCAGTGCTAGAGTAGCGGCTCGCACAGATACGCAGTATTTT
TRBV20-1,TRBD1,TRBJ1-2,-,CSALGQDYGYTF,TGCAGTGCTTTGGGACAGGACTATGGCTACACCTTC
TRBV19,-,TRBJ2-1,few,CASRNDRGGDEQFF,TGTGCCAGTAGGAATGACAGGGGAGGGGATGAGCAGTTCTTC
TRBV7-2,TRBD1,TRBJ2-3,few,CASAGGTGVDTQYF,TGTGCCAGCGCTGGCGGGACAGGGGTAGATACGCAGTATTTT
TRBV4-2,-,TRBJ2-1,few,CASSQDTLGQTSSATQFF,TGTGCCAGCAGCCAAGATACTCTGGGCCAAACTTCCTCGGCGACGCAGTTCTTC
TRBV12-3/TRBV12-4,-,TRBJ2-7,-,CASSFGQGIGYEQYF,TGTGCCAGCAGTTTTGGGCAGGGTATAGGGTACGAGCAGTACTTC
TRBV15,TRBD2,TRBJ2-5,-,CATSRELAGVGPQYF,TGTGCCACCAGCAGAGAGTTAGCGGGAGTGGGCCCCCAGTACTTC
TRBV28,-,TRBJ1-1,few,CATGWSSGTEAFF,TGTGCCACCGGGTGGTCGTCGGGCACTGAAGCTTTCTTT
TRBV7-3,-,TRBJ1-2,-,CASSLTGPPNYGYTF,TGTGCCAGCAGCTTAACAGGGCCCCCTAACTATGGCTACACCTTC
TRBV6-1,TRBD2,TRBJ2-7,-,CASSEGIAGTHEQYF,TGTGCCAGCAGTGAAGGTATAGCGGGAACCCACGAGCAGTACTTC
TRBV6-1,-,TRBJ2-7,-,CASSESLQPYEQYF,TGTGCCAGCAGTGAATCTCTACAGCCCTACGAGCAGTACTTC
TRBV6-5,-,TRBJ2-7,few,CASSFGVTSGGEEQYF,TGTGCCAGCAGTTTCGGTGTGACTTCCGGGGGCGAGGAGCAGTACTTC
TRBV2,TRBD1,TRBJ2-2,-,CASNGPMQDRGNTGELFF,TGTGCCAGCAACGGGCCAATGCAGGACAGGGGAAACACCGGGGAGCTGTTTTTT
TRBV29-1,-,TRBJ1-1,few,CSVDRGSGTEAFF,TGCAGCGTTGACCGGGGGTCGGGTACTGAAGCTTTCTTT
TRBV6-1,-,TRBJ1-1,many,CASSETGRAEAFF,TGTGCCAGCAGTGAAACCGGGAGGGCTGAAGCTTTCTTT
TRBV6-1,TRBD2,TRBJ2-7,many,CATSGLAYEQYF,TGTGCCACCTCAGGACTAGCGTACGAGCAGTACTTC
TRBV7-2,-,TRBJ2-3,-,CASSPDYLSTGTQYF,TGTGCCAGCAGTCCGGACTACCTCAGCACAGGTACGCAGTATTTT
TRBV15,-,TRBJ2-2,few,CATSRGGGRGGELFF,TGTGCCACCAGCAGAGGTGGGGGAAGAGGCGGGGAGCTGTTTTTT
TRBV5-4,TRBD1,TRBJ1-2,once,CASSEPGQYGYTF,TGTGCCAGCAGCGAACCGGGACAGTATGGCTACACCTTC
TRBV6-2/TRBV6-3,-,TRBJ2-1,few,CASSYPRGPNEQFF,TGTGCCAGCAGTTACCCGAGGGGCCCCAATGAGCAGTTCTTC
TRBV12-3/TRBV12-4,-,TRBJ1-5,many,CASMAAEVVPLSIYHRGSNQPQHF,TGTGCCAGCATGGCCGCGGAGGTGGTTCCTCTCTCGATTTATCATAGGGGGAGCAATCAGCCCCAGCATTTT
TRBV10-3,-,TRBJ1-4,-,CATRRSNEKLFF,TGTGCCACCCGACGGTCTAATGAAAAACTGTTTTTT